The source of this TCR beta chain is a study of cytomegalovirus exposure and HLA in healthy donors. A word on this clone: Other nucleotide sequences in the sample specify the same CDR3.

The CDR3 spans 14 residues. V was trimmed by 0 bases and J by 3 bases, leaving 9 bases between them. Looked up from germline, CDR1 is LGHNA and CDR2 is YSLEER. Researchers ran the PCR with 60 Vbeta and 13 Jbeta primers. Assay: immunoSEQ multiplex PCR; the TCRdb copy retains only in-frame clones and omits some. The sample yields over 100,000 clones, around nine tenths seen once. This TCR was sampled from a woman aged 25 to 39 in good health and CMV-seronegative. The material sequenced was PBMCs. J is TRBJ2-7 and V is TRBV4-3; D unclear. As DNA, the CDR3 is TGCGCCAGCAGCCAAGATCATCCGGGCTACGAGCAGTACTTC. This gives the protein CASSQDHPGYEQYF.